The clone carrying this TCR beta chain has only one observation. Germline lookup yields CDR1 KGHSH and CDR2 LQKENI. The CDR3 loop spans 16 amino acids. The V gene end was trimmed by 6 bases and the J gene end by 8 bases; junction bases not matched to a gene: 13. The sample belongs to a study of blood T cell repertoires in COVID-19. In the original processing: Amplified reference gene primers provided the basis for estimating nucleated cell counts. Sequencing used immunoSEQ multiplex PCR; TCRdb keeps in-frame clones, though not all of them. V, J and clone size were drawn from that table, and D and trimming were deduced from the DNA. The data show 91,000 or so clones, under 95% seen once.

Material: peripheral blood. This sequence was found in a woman between 50 and 59 years old in a cohort sampled during active COVID-19. The chain carries TRBV18 and TRBJ2-1; 10 bases agree with TRBD2. CDR3 sequence reads: CASSPGSSGGSYEQFF. Written as DNA, the CDR3 is TGTGCCAGCTCCCCAGGGTCTAGCGGGGGTTCGTATGAGCAGTTCTTC.